The clone carrying this T cell receptor beta chain was seen more than once but under ten times. The antigen remains unidentified. Repertoires were generated with immunoSEQ multiplex PCR, while TCRdb's copy carries only in-frame clones and drops some. Of 55,000 to 75,000 clones in the sample, around 83% are singletons; the top ten hold 9% to 13%. The CDR3 spans 12 residues. Looked up from germline, CDR1 is SGHAT and CDR2 is FQNNGV. Trimming took off 7 bases at V and 4 bases at J, with 10 bases between the two ends. The sample is drawn from a study of T cell responses to AZD1222 COVID-19 vaccine. Study-wide findings and caveats: Reports indicate that nearly half of spike-specific TCRs are directed at unmutated variant regions. Distributed over spike, vaccine-associated CD4 TCRs predominated at 160-218 and 743-854. A mostly white British donor set with more females was recruited, and clonal diversity was possibly underestimated.

This TCR derives from an adult in good health. The input for sequencing was peripheral blood, taken on day 0 of AZD1222 vaccination. The rearrangement joins TRBV11-2 to TRBJ1-2, with D unclear. This CDR3 reads CASTPTGYGYTF. The CDR3 DNA reads TGTGCCAGCACCCCCACGGGCTATGGCTACACCTTC.